Listed here are 10 T cell receptor beta chains from one sample, sequenced in a study of spatial heterogeneity in lung cancer. Time point described: sample taken at primary tumor resection. TCRdb called the 5' RACE reads again in MiXCR, with one record for every CDR3 protein. The table includes some 3,500 distinct CDR3 sequences, about a quarter detected once. Points from the study as a whole: It was found that expanded intratumoral alpha and beta TCR counts tracked tumor mutation counts.

These receptors lack a known antigen. The material sequenced was lung tumor tissue, taken at surgery. Receptors originate from a male donor with early-stage non-small cell lung cancer.

In its sample, this clonotype ranks as medium-sized. This beta chain is an off-target read within a library intended for alpha chains, so its frequency means little. The rearrangement joins TRBV5-1 to TRBJ1-4, with a possible D match to TRBD1 (6 bases). Germline V gives CDR1 SGHRS, CDR2 YFSETQ. The V end was cut by 7 bases, the J end by 5 bases, with 15 bases between. The CDR3 extends over 14 amino acids. The CDR3 coding sequence is TGCGCCAGCCGCACGGGGGCATCAAATGAAAAACTGTTTTTT. Residues: CASRTGASNEKLFF.

In its sample, this clonotype ranks as medium-sized. This beta chain turned up in a library designed for alpha chains; as an off-target read, its abundance says little. The rearrangement uses TRBV24-1 and TRBJ1-1; possible D gene TRBD1, 5 bases. This CDR3 is 13 amino acids long. CDR1 and CDR2 from the germline V gene are KGHDR and SFDVKD. V lost 7 bases and J 4 bases, leaving 12 bases between the germline ends. DNA of the CDR3: TGTGCCACCAGCGGGGGGGGGGGCACTGAAGCTTTCTTT. This gives the protein CATSGGGGTEAFF.

This clonotype is categorized as medium-sized. The size of this beta chain means little, since it is a stray read in a library made for alpha chains. This chain's CDR3 is CSVEGLAGGFQYF. Here the CDR3 DNA reads TGCAGCGTTGAGGGACTAGCGGGAGGTTTTCAGTACTTC. The genes are TRBV29-1 and TRBJ2-7; 15 nucleotides line up with TRBD2. The germline CDR1 and CDR2 sequences are SQVTM and ANQGSEA. Trimming cost V 3 bases and J 10 bases; bases outside gene matches: 4. The CDR3 is 13 amino acids.

Regarding this clonotype: For a library built for alpha chains, this beta chain is a stray read; little rests on its size. The chain has TRBV6-1 and TRBJ1-1; D is unresolved. The CDR3 is made up of 14 amino acids. CDR1 and CDR2 from the germline V gene are MNHNS and SASEGT. V was pared by 6 bases and J by 1 base, with 12 bases between. The chain's CDR3 is CASRFAGENTEAFF. The CDR3 bases are TGTGCCAGCAGATTCGCCGGAGAGAACACTGAAGCTTTCTTT.

There are a few counts of this clonotype. In a library made to pick up alpha chains, this beta chain is a stray read with a size that means little. The chain carries TRBV6-6 and TRBJ2-3; D call uncertain. CDR3 length: 15 residues. The V gene lost 1 base and the J gene lost 2 bases, with 10 bases spanning the gap. Per the germline V gene, CDR1 is MNHNY and CDR2 is SVGAGI (reference sequence). CDR3 DNA: TGTGCCAGCAGTTACTTTGGACCCTCCACAGATACGCAGTATTTT. Its translation is CASSYFGPSTDTQYF.

This clonotype was seen just once. The library was prepared for alpha chains; this beta chain is a stray read, so its frequency means little. The CDR3, as DNA: TGTGCCAGCCGCCTAGCGGGAGGGTTGGCTACGCAGTATTTT. The encoded protein is CASRLAGGLATQYF. The genes are TRBV27 and TRBJ2-3; the match to TRBD2 covers 12 bases. Trimming cost V 8 bases and J 8 bases; bases outside gene matches: 8. This CDR3 contains 14 residues. Germline lookup yields CDR1 MNHEY and CDR2 SMNVEV (reference sequence).

This clonotype qualifies as medium-sized. Within a library made for alpha chains, this beta chain is off target, and its count is uninformative. The rearrangement links TRBV20-1 to TRBJ2-5, with 15 bases matching TRBD2. This CDR3 has 16 amino acids. V lost 5 bases to trimming and J lost 5 bases; unmatched junction nucleotides: 9. Looked up from germline, CDR1 is DFQATT and CDR2 is SNEGSKA (reference sequence). CDR3 residues: CSAVRTSGRAGETQYF. In DNA form, the CDR3 reads TGCAGTGCTGTTAGGACTAGCGGGAGGGCCGGGGAGACCCAGTACTTC.

This clonotype is labeled as medium-sized. This beta chain is a stray sequence in a library constructed for alpha chains; its clone size is not meaningful. This chain connects TRBV4-1 to TRBJ1-5; D not resolved. Trimming shortened V by 4 bases and J by 1 base, and 8 bases separated the two germline ends. CDR1 is MGHRA and CDR2 is YSYEKL in the germline V gene. The CDR3 consists of 14 residues. For the CDR3, the DNA is TGCGCCAGCAGCCCGATAGGGAGCAATCAGCCCCAGCATTTT. Residues: CASSPIGSNQPQHF.

By share of the sample, this clonotype is medium-sized (0.01 to 0.1%). This beta chain appears as a stray read in a library generated for alpha chains; its size is not informative. The rearrangement uses TRBV12-3 or TRBV12-4 and TRBJ2-3, with D unresolved. V lost 5 bases and J lost 7, with 7 bases in between. This CDR3 has 11 residues. The CDR3 protein is CASSPSYTQYF. CDR3 coding DNA: TGTGCCAGCAGTCCCTCGTATACGCAGTATTTT.

Turning to this clonotype: This beta chain appears as a stray read in a library generated for alpha chains; its size is not informative. V usage is TRBV20-1 and J usage is TRBJ1-2, with unresolved D. This CDR3 has 10 amino acids. CDR1 and CDR2 from the germline V gene are DFQATT and SNEGSKA (reference sequence). Trimming shortened V by 6 bases and J by 7 bases, and 9 bases separated the two germline ends. This chain's CDR3 is CSAGKGGYTF. In DNA form, the CDR3 reads TGCAGTGCGGGGAAGGGTGGCTACACCTTC.